One sample yielded the 32 T cell receptor beta chains listed below, sequenced in a study of shared clonotypes between healthy human individuals (dated by TCRdb to 2020 to 2021). CD8 naive samples were CD45RO-negative cells positively selected for CCR7, giving a CD45RA+CCR7+ population that excluded TemRA cells. Libraries were made using the immunoSEQ multiplex PCR assay. TCRdb took this table from immuneACCESS and kept in-frame rearrangements with V and J called. Such tables lack part of the clones; where checked against another copy, unresolved V genes explain under half of the gap, and the rest is unexplained. The sample records around 600,000 clones, about 98% of which are singletons. The ten largest clones add up to 0.25% to 0.35% of the sample. Sequenced sample: naive CD8+ T cells sorted from blood. Taken with the paper, the label for cell subset or site translates to: CD45RA+CCR7+. These receptor sequences come from a man aged 25 to 45 in good health.

The V gene is TRBV7-8, the J gene TRBJ2-7; perhaps TRBD1 as D (5 bases). The germline V gene encodes CDR1 SGHVS and CDR2 FQNEAQ. Trimming shortened V by 7 bases and J by 0 bases, and 10 bases separated the two germline ends. CDR3 size: 13 residues. In DNA form, the CDR3 reads TGTGCCAGCACGCGGACAACCTCCTACGAGCAGTACTTC. The encoded protein is CASTRTTSYEQYF.

This chain connects TRBV25-1 to TRBJ2-7; no clear D gene. There are 16 residues in the CDR3. From germline, CDR1 is MGHDK and CDR2 SYGVNS. V lost 0 bases to trimming and J lost 0 bases, with 12 bases between them. This CDR3 is CASSEYPGLDSYEQYF. The CDR3 nucleotides read TGTGCCAGCAGTGAATACCCTGGCTTGGACTCCTACGAGCAGTACTTC.

The V call is TRBV2, the J call TRBJ2-7; TRBD2 matches 14 bases. Per the germline V gene, CDR1 is SNHLY and CDR2 is FYNNEI. Unmatched junction bases numbered 8, after V lost 3 bases and J lost 7 bases. This CDR3 spans 16 amino acids. The CDR3 DNA reads as TGTGCCAGCAGTGAGGGGGGACTAGCGGGAGAGAAAGAGCAGTACTTC. Translated: CASSEGGLAGEKEQYF.

V is TRBV7-9 and J is TRBJ2-7; D gene uncertain. Trimming pared 5 bases from V and 6 bases from J, leaving 14 bases between. The CDR3 length is 13 residues. Looked up from germline, CDR1 is SEHNR and CDR2 is FQNEAQ (reference sequence). The CDR3 sequence: CASSNGPASEQYF. The CDR3 coding sequence is TGTGCCAGCAGCAATGGGCCAGCCTCCGAGCAGTACTTC. Filled out from reference TRBV7-9 and TRBJ2-7, the complete variable domain reads DTGVSQNPRHKITKRGQNVTFRCDPISEHNRLYWYRQTLGQGPEFLTYFQNEAQLEKSRLLSDRFSAERPKGSFSTLEIQRTEQGDSAMYLCASSNGPASEQYFGPGTRLTVT.

The chain recombines TRBV14 with TRBJ2-1, with a weak D call TRBD1 (5 bases). The germline CDR1 and CDR2 sequences are SGHDN and FVKESK. The ends were cut back, 6 bases at V and 8 bases at J, with 14 bases in the middle. CDR3 size: 13 residues. CDR3 protein: CASSEQVSYEQFF. Here the CDR3 DNA reads TGTGCCAGCAGTGAACAGGTTTCGTATGAGCAGTTCTTC.

The count of this clone is one. CDR3 loop: CASTGQGVNEQFF. As DNA, the CDR3 is TGTGCCAGCACGGGACAGGGTGTGAATGAGCAGTTCTTC. This chain connects TRBV27 to TRBJ2-1; 9 bases fit TRBD1. V shed 7 bases, J shed 7 bases, and the junction held 5 bases outside the gene matches. The length of the CDR3 is 13 residues. Germline CDR1 and CDR2: MNHEY and SMNVEV (reference sequence).

V usage is TRBV20-1 and J usage is TRBJ2-6; unclear D gene. The germline V and J ends were trimmed by 1 base and 5 bases, with 0 bases remaining between them. This CDR3 has 11 amino acids. The germline V gene encodes CDR1 DFQATT and CDR2 SNEGSKA (reference sequence). In DNA form, the CDR3 reads TGCAGTGCTAGAGGGGCCAACGTCCTGACTTTC. As protein: CSARGANVLTF.

V and J are TRBV11-2 and TRBJ2-1; 9 bases are a match to TRBD1. The junction had 11 bases not matched to a gene; V was cut back by 1 base and J by 1 base. The CDR3 spans 19 residues. Germline CDR1 is SGHAT and CDR2 is FQNNGV. The CDR3 DNA reads TGTGCCAGCAGCTTAGTCCGGGACAGGGTGGATGGATCCTACAATGAGCAGTTCTTC. This encodes CASSLVRDRVDGSYNEQFF. The full variable domain, in which reference TRBV11-2 and TRBJ2-1 provide the parts outside the CDR3, is EAGVAQSPRYKIIEKRQSVAFWCNPISGHATLYWYQQILGQGPKLLIQFQNNGVVDDSQLPKDRFSAERLKGVDSTLKIQPAKLEDSAVYLCASSLVRDRVDGSYNEQFFGPGTRLTVL.

J is TRBJ2-3 and V is TRBV19, with TRBD2 identical over 14 bases. V gave up 3 bases and J gave up 10 bases; unmatched junction bases: 6. Looked up from germline, CDR1 is LNHDA and CDR2 is SQIVND (reference sequence). This CDR3 has 15 residues. The CDR3 loop is CASSIQGLAGESQYF. The DNA of the CDR3 is TGTGCCAGTAGTATTCAGGGACTAGCGGGAGAGTCGCAGTATTTT. Variable domain in full (rest from reference TRBV19 and TRBJ2-3): DGGITQSPKYLFRKEGQNVTLSCEQNLNHDAMYWYRQDPGQGLRLIYYSQIVNDFQKGDIAEGYSVSREKKESFPLTVTSAQKNPTAFYLCASSIQGLAGESQYFGPGTRLTVL.

V and J are TRBV10-2 and TRBJ1-1; D gene uncertain. Trimming took 2 bases from V and 4 from J, leaving 8 bases between them. CDR3 length equals 13 residues. CDR1 is WSHSY and CDR2 is SAAADI in the germline V gene. In DNA, the CDR3 is TGCGCCAGCAGTGAGATTAGGTCCACTGAAGCTTTCTTT. It codes for CASSEIRSTEAFF.

The chain couples TRBV27 to TRBJ1-1; D uncertain. With 8 bases removed from V and 4 bases from J, the gap between germline ends came to 8 bases. The CDR3 has 11 residues. Germline-derived CDR1 and CDR2 are MNHEY and SMNVEV (reference sequence). This CDR3 is CASGYITEAFF. The CDR3 region has the DNA TGTGCCAGCGGCTACATCACTGAAGCTTTCTTT.

This chain connects TRBV7-2 to TRBJ2-3; 7 bases fit TRBD2. The CDR3 is 13 residues long. Germline V gene lookup returns CDR1 SGHTA and CDR2 FQGNSA. V lost 5 bases, J lost 8 bases, and 7 bases stayed unmatched. As DNA, the CDR3 is TGTGCCAGCAGCCCTTGGACGGGGGGTACGCAGTATTTT. The encoded protein is CASSPWTGGTQYF.

This chain joins TRBV13 and TRBJ2-3, with D hard to call. The CDR3 spans 16 residues. Trimming shortened V by 5 bases and J by 3 bases, and 18 bases separated the two germline ends. CDR1 is PRHDT, CDR2 FYEKMQ, per germline (reference sequence). This CDR3 is CASSPDGIEWTDTQYF. The CDR3 coding sequence is TGTGCCAGCAGCCCCGACGGAATAGAGTGGACAGATACGCAGTATTTT.

This chain links TRBV11-3 with TRBJ2-7; 8 bases are shared with TRBD2. Trimming at V came to 4 bases and at J to 5 bases, leaving 10 bases not matched to a gene. The CDR3 is 15 residues long. Per germline, CDR1 SGHNT and CDR2 YENEEA. Here the CDR3 reads CASSYVRAGEDEQYF. The CDR3 DNA sequence: TGTGCCAGCAGCTATGTGAGAGCGGGAGAGGACGAGCAGTACTTC.

The genes are TRBV2 and TRBJ2-1, with 9 bases lining up with TRBD2. V trimming: 6 bases; J trimming: 4 bases; junction bases outside the gene matches: 7. The CDR3 has 15 residues. Germline CDR1 and CDR2: SNHLY and FYNNEI. CDR3 DNA sequence: TGTGCCAGCAGCCAATGGACTAGCGCTTACAATGAGCAGTTCTTC. Its protein product is CASSQWTSAYNEQFF.

V is TRBV6-5 and J is TRBJ2-1, with D uncertain. Germline CDR1 MNHEY, CDR2 SVGAGI. V gave up 6 bases and J gave up 5 bases, with 14 bases separating them. CDR3 length equals 14 residues. This chain's CDR3 is CASSLDLAHNEQFF. As DNA, the CDR3 is TGTGCCAGCAGCCTCGACTTGGCCCACAATGAGCAGTTCTTC.

The J gene is TRBJ2-3, the V gene TRBV9; 14 bases line up with TRBD2. CDR1 and CDR2 from the germline V gene are SGDLS and YYNGEE. CDR3 size: 19 residues. The junction had 7 bases not matched to a gene; V was cut back by 0 bases and J by 1 base. The CDR3 DNA sequence: TGTGCCAGCAGCGTAGCTGGACTAGCGGGAGGCCCTGGCACAGATACGCAGTATTTT. Protein product: CASSVAGLAGGPGTDTQYF.

To note about this clone: Different DNA sequences within this sample yield the same CDR3. The J gene is TRBJ2-7, the V gene TRBV5-6, with no clear D. This CDR3 region has 11 residues. Trimming shortened V by 3 bases and J by 4 bases, and 5 bases separated the two germline ends. Germline CDR1 SGHDT, CDR2 YYEEEE. CDR3 amino acids: CASSSNYEQYF. The CDR3 DNA is TGTGCCAGCAGCTCCAATTACGAGCAGTACTTC.

As to this clone: Other DNA sequences of this sample code for an identical CDR3. The chain combines TRBV27 with TRBJ1-1; D is unresolved. Germline loops: CDR1 MNHEY, CDR2 SMNVEV (reference sequence). The CDR3 runs 13 residues. Trimming shortened V by 5 bases and J by 0 bases, and 7 bases separated the two germline ends. CDR3 in amino acids: CASSPSVNTEAFF. The CDR3 nucleotides read TGTGCCAGCAGTCCTTCAGTGAACACTGAAGCTTTCTTT.

The CDR3: CASSFRGSLDEQYF. CDR3 in DNA: TGTGCCAGCAGTTTTCGAGGGAGCTTAGACGAGCAGTACTTC. V is TRBV27 and J is TRBJ2-7; TRBD2 might be the D (5 bases). CDR1 is MNHEY and CDR2 is SMNVEV in the germline V gene (reference sequence). V lost 3 bases to trimming and J lost 5 bases, with 14 bases between them. The CDR3 has 14 amino acids.

This clone was seen only once. DNA for the CDR3: TGTGCCAGCAGCCGGGGGCTTGAAGCTTTCTTT. Its protein product is CASSRGLEAFF. V gene TRBV27 combines with J gene TRBJ1-1; D is perhaps TRBD1 (6 bases). V lost 6 bases and J 7 bases, leaving 9 bases between the germline ends. The germline CDR1 and CDR2 sequences are MNHEY and SMNVEV (reference sequence). The CDR3 loop spans 11 amino acids.

This clone was seen only once. This chain connects TRBV5-4 to TRBJ2-2; D possibly matches TRBD1 or TRBD2 (6 bases each). Trimming pared 5 bases from V and 4 bases from J, leaving 12 bases between. The CDR3 consists of 14 residues. Germline-derived CDR1 and CDR2 are SGHNT and YYREEE (reference sequence). CDR3 sequence reads: CASRHGGPTGELFF. The CDR3 DNA is TGTGCCAGCAGACACGGGGGCCCCACCGGGGAGCTGTTTTTT. The full variable domain, completed using reference TRBV5-4 and TRBJ2-2, is ETGVTQSPTHLIKTRGQQVTLRCSSQSGHNTVSWYQQALGQGPQFIFQYYREEENGRGNFPPRFSGLQFPNYSSELNVNALELDDSALYLCASRHGGPTGELFFGEGSRLTVL.

This clone was seen a single time. The V and J genes are TRBV4-1 and TRBJ2-7, with 12 bases fitting TRBD1. The V gene's germline CDR1 is MGHRA and CDR2 YSYEKL. CDR3 size: 16 residues. The trim removed 1 base at V and 5 bases at J, leaving 6 bases unmatched. The CDR3 spells CASSQGVGQGANEQYF. The CDR3 DNA sequence: TGCGCCAGCAGCCAAGGGGTGGGACAGGGGGCGAACGAGCAGTACTTC.

The J gene is TRBJ2-5, the V gene TRBV29-1; D is unresolved. The germline V gene has CDR1 SQVTM and CDR2 ANQGSEA. The CDR3 runs 11 residues. Trimming removed 4 bases at V and 0 bases at J, with 3 bases between. The CDR3 is CSVGNQETQYF. As DNA, the CDR3 is TGCAGCGTTGGTAACCAAGAGACCCAGTACTTC. Filled out from reference TRBV29-1 and TRBJ2-5, the complete variable domain reads SAVISQKPSRDICQRGTSLTIQCQVDSQVTMMFWYRQQPGQSLTLIATANQGSEATYESGFVIDKFPISRPNLTFSTLTVSNMSPEDSSIYLCSVGNQETQYFGPGTRLLVL.

The gene calls are TRBV6-4 and TRBJ2-1; TRBD2 is a possible D gene (5 bases). The CDR3 runs 13 residues. Deletions cut 2 bases from V and 8 bases from J, with 10 bases between. CDR1 is MRHNA, CDR2 SNTAGT, per germline. CDR3 in amino acids: CASSDRYGDEQFF. The CDR3 DNA is TGTGCCAGCAGTGACCGGTACGGGGATGAGCAGTTCTTC.

V usage is TRBV13 and J usage is TRBJ1-4; 8 bases match TRBD1. V lost 5 bases and J lost 6; bases outside the gene matches: 8. The CDR3 consists of 15 residues. CDR1 is PRHDT and CDR2 is FYEKMQ in the germline V gene (reference sequence). CDR3: CASSQLPGQDEKLFF. CDR3 nucleotides: TGTGCCAGCAGCCAACTACCGGGACAGGATGAAAAACTGTTTTTT.

With regard to this clone: This sample also contains other DNA sequences that code for the same CDR3. V gene TRBV9 combines with J gene TRBJ2-7, with D unclear. The germline V and J ends were trimmed by 0 bases and 0 bases, with 4 bases remaining between them. This CDR3 has 13 residues. CDR1 is SGDLS and CDR2 is YYNGEE in the germline V gene. CDR3 bases: TGTGCCAGCAGCGTAGGGGACTCCTACGAGCAGTACTTC. Its protein product is CASSVGDSYEQYF.

The CDR3 protein is CSVIGGIDEQYF. CDR3 DNA sequence: TGCAGCGTTATAGGGGGCATCGACGAGCAGTACTTC. V usage is TRBV29-1 and J usage is TRBJ2-7; 7 bases map to TRBD1. The CDR3 runs 12 residues. V was clipped by 5 bases and J by 5 bases; unmatched bases: 6. Germline CDR1 reads SQVTM; CDR2 reads ANQGSEA.

The chain is built from TRBV6-1 and TRBJ2-7; D gene ambiguous. Trimming cost V 4 bases and J 3 bases, with 16 bases left between them. There are 15 residues in the CDR3. Germline assignment: CDR1 MNHNS and CDR2 SASEGT. The CDR3 nucleotides read TGTGCCAGCAGTGTAGGTGACTCCGTGGGCTACGAGCAGTACTTC. Translated, it gives CASSVGDSVGYEQYF.

J is TRBJ1-2 and V is TRBV2; the D is unclear. The CDR3 totals 12 residues. V lost 3 bases to trimming and J lost 4 bases, with 6 bases between them. Germline lookup yields CDR1 SNHLY and CDR2 FYNNEI. CDR3: CASSDLGYGYTF. In nucleotides, the CDR3 is TGTGCCAGCAGTGACTTGGGCTATGGCTACACCTTC.

V and J are TRBV20-1 and TRBJ2-1; perhaps TRBD1 as D (5 bases). With 3 bases removed from V and 10 bases from J, the gap between germline ends came to 10 bases. Germline lookup yields CDR1 DFQATT and CDR2 SNEGSKA (reference sequence). This CDR3 is built from 11 residues. CDR3 bases: TGCAGTGCTAGCACAGGTCAAGAGCAGTTCTTC. Translating it yields CSASTGQEQFF.

This sequence joins TRBV6-5 and TRBJ2-2, with D possibly TRBD2 on 5 matching bases. CDR1 is MNHEY and CDR2 is SVGAGI in the germline V gene. V gave up 6 bases and J gave up 8 bases, with 10 bases separating them. The CDR3 has 12 residues. CDR3 in amino acids: CASRSGSGELFF. The CDR3 bases are TGTGCCAGCAGAAGCGGTTCTGGGGAGCTGTTTTTT.